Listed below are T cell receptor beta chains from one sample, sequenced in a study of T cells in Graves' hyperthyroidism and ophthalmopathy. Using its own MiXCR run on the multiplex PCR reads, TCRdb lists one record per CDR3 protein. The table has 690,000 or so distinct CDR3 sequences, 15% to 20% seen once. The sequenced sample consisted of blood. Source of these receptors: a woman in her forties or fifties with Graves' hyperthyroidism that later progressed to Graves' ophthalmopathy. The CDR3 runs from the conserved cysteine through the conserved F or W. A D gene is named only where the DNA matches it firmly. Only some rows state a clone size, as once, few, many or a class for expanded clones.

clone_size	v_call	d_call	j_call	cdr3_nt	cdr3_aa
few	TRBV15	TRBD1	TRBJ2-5	TGTGCCACCAGCAGAGAGGACAGGGGAGGTGGGGAGACCCAGTACTTC	CATSREDRGGGETQYF
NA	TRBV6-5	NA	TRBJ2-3	TGTGCCAGCAGTTCATCGGGACGCACAGATACGCAGTATTTT	CASSSSGRTDTQYF
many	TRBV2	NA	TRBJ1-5	TGTGCCAGCAGTGAAAGTGGACAGATTAGCAATCAGCCCCAGCATTTT	CASSESGQISNQPQHF
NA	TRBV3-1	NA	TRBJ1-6	TGTGCCAGCAGCTGGGACTCCTATAATTCACCCCTCCACTTT	CASSWDSYNSPLHF
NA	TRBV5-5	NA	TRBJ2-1	TGTGCCAGCAGCTGGGGGGGCCTCATGGGGAATGAGCAGTTCTTC	CASSWGGLMGNEQFF
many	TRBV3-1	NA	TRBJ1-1	TGTGCCAGCAGTGGACGGGGGCGAGCTTTCTTT	CASSGRGRAFF
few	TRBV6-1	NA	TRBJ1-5	TGTGCCAGCCGGGTTAATAGCAATCAGCCCCAGCATTTT	CASRVNSNQPQHF
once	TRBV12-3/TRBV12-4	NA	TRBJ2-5	TGTGCCAGCAGTTTATTCACTAGCTATGGGACCCGGTACTTC	CASSLFTSYGTRYF
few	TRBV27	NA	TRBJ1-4	TGTGCCAGCTCGACATCGACAGGAGAAGTGGAAAAACTGTTTTTT	CASSTSTGEVEKLFF
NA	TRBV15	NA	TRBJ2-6	TGTGCCACCAGCAGAGAGATACTGCGGTCTGGGGCCAACGTCCTGACTTTC	CATSREILRSGANVLTF
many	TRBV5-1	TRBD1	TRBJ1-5	TGCGCCAGCAGCCCGGGACAGGGGGGCGGTCAGCCCCAGCATTTT	CASSPGQGGGQPQHF
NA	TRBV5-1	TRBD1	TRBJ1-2	TGCGCCAGCAGCTTGGTGACAGGGGTAGGCTACACCTTC	CASSLVTGVGYTF
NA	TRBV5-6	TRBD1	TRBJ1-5	TGTGCCAGCAGCGGCGGGACAGGGGTAACTCAGCCCCAGCATTTT	CASSGGTGVTQPQHF
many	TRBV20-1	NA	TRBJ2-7	TGCAGTGCTAGAATTGGGGGGGCCAGAGGCGAGCAGTACTTC	CSARIGGARGEQYF
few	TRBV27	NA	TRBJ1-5	TGTGCCAGCAGTTTAGTTGGGTTCGGGTCCTCGAGCAATCAGCCCCAGCATTTT	CASSLVGFGSSSNQPQHF
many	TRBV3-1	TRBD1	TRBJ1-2	TGTGCCAGCAGCTCGATTCGGACAGGAGGCTATGGCTACACCTTC	CASSSIRTGGYGYTF
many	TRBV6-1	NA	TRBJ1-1	TGTGCCGTTACACGGTTCACTGAAGCTTTCTTT	CAVTRFTEAFF
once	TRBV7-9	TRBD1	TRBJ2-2	TGTGCCAGCAGCCTAACAGGGACAGACAACAGGGAGCTGTTTTTT	CASSLTGTDNRELFF
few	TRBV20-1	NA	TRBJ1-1	TGCAGTGCTAGACCGGGAACCGCTGAAGCTTTCTTT	CSARPGTAEAFF
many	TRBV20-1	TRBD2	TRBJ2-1	TGCAGTGCTAGAGGGGGCGGGAGTGACTACAATGAGCAGTTCTTC	CSARGGGSDYNEQFF
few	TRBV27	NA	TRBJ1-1	TGTGCCAGCAGTCTACGGGGGGGGGCCGCTGAAGCTTTCTTT	CASSLRGGAAEAFF
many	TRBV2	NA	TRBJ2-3	TGTGCCAGCAAGGCCTTTGACGCAGATACGCAGTATTTT	CASKAFDADTQYF
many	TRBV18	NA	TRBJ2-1	TGTGCCAGCTCACCCCGAGATGAGCAGTTCTTC	CASSPRDEQFF
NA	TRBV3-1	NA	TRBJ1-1	TGTGCCAGCAGCCCCCAAGGTGTTGTAGCTTTCTTT	CASSPQGVVAFF